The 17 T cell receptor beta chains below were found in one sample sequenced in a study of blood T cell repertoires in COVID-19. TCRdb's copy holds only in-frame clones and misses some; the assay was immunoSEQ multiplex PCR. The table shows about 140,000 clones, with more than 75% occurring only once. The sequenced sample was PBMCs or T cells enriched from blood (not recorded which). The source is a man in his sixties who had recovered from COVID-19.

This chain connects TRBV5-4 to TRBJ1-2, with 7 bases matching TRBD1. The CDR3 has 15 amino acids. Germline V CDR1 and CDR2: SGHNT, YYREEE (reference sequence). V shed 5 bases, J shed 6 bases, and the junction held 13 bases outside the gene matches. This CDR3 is CASSAGGQGGDGYTF. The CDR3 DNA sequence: TGTGCCAGCAGTGCCGGGGGCCAGGGGGGAGATGGCTACACCTTC.

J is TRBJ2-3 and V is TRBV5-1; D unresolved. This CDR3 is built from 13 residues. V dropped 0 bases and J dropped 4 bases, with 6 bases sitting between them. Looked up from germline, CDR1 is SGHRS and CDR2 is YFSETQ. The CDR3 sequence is CASSLDGPDTQYF. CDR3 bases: TGCGCCAGCAGCTTGGATGGCCCAGATACGCAGTATTTT. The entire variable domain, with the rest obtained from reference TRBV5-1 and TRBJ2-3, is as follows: KAGVTQTPRYLIKTRGQQVTLSCSPISGHRSVSWYQQTPGQGLQFLFEYFSETQRNKGNFPGRFSGRQFSNSRSEMNVSTLELGDSALYLCASSLDGPDTQYFGPGTRLTVL.

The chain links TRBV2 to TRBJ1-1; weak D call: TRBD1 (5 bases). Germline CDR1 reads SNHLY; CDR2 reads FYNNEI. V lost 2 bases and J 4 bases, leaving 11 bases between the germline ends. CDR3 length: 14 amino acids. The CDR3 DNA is TGTGCCAGCAGTGAAAATAGGGGTATCACTGAAGCTTTCTTT. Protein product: CASSENRGITEAFF.

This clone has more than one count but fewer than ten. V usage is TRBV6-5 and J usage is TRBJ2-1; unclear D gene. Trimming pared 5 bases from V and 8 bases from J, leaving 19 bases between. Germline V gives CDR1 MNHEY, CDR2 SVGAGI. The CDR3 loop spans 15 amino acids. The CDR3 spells CASSPGAAPRDEQFF. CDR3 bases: TGTGCCAGCAGTCCCGGTGCCGCGCCACGCGATGAGCAGTTCTTC.

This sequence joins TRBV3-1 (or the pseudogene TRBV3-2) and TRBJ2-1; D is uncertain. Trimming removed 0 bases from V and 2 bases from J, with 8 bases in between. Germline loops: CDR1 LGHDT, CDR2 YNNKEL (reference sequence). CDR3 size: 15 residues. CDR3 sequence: CASSQEVLTYNEQFF. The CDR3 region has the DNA TGTGCCAGCAGCCAAGAAGTGCTAACCTACAATGAGCAGTTCTTC.

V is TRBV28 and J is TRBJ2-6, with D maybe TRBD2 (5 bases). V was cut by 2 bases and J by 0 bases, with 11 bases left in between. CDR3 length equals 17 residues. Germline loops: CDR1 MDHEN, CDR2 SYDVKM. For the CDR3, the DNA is TGTGCCAGCAGTTTAAGTAGCGCGTACTCTGGGGCCAACGTCCTGACTTTC. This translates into CASSLSSAYSGANVLTF.

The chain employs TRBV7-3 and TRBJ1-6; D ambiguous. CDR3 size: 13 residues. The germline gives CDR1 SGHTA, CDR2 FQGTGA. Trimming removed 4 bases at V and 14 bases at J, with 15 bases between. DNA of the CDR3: TGTGCCAGCAGCTCCGGACCCCCGGGGACCCTCCACTTT. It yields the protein CASSSGPPGTLHF. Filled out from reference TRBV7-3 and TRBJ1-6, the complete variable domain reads GAGVSQTPSNKVTEKGKYVELRCDPISGHTALYWYRQSLGQGPEFLIYFQGTGAADDSGLPNDRFFAVRPEGSVSTLKIQRTERGDSAVYLCASSSGPPGTLHFGNGTRLTVT.

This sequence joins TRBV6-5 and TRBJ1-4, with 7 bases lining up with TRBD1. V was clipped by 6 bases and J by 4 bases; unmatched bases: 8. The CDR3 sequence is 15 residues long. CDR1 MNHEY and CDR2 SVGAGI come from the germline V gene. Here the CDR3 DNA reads TGTGCCAGCAGACCTACAGGGGTTAATAATGAAAAACTGTTTTTT. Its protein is CASRPTGVNNEKLFF.

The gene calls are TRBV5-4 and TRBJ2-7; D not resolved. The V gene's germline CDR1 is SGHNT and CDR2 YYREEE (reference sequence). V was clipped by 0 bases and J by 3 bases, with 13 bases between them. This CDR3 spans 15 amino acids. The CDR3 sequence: CASSLGVATDYEQYF. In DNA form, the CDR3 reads TGTGCCAGCAGCTTGGGCGTGGCCACAGACTACGAGCAGTACTTC.

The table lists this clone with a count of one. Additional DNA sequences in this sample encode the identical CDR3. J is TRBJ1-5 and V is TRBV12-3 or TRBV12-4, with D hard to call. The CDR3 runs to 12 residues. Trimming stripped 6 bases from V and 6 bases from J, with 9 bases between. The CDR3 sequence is CASRKGGQPQHF. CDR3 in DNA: TGTGCCAGCAGGAAGGGAGGTCAGCCCCAGCATTTT.

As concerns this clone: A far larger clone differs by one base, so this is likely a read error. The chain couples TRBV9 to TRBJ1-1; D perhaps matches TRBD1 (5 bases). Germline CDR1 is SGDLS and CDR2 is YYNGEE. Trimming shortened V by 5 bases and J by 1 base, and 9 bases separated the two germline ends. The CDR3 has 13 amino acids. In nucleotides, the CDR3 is TGTGCCAGCAGTGTGGACAAGAACACTGAAGCTTTCTTT. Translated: CASSVDKNTEAFF.

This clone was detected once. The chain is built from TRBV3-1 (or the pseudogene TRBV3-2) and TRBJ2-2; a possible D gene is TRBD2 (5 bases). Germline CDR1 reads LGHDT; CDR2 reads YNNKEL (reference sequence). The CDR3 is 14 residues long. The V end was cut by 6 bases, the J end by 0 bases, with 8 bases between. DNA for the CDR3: TGTGCCAGCAGTAACGGGGCGAACACCGGGGAGCTGTTTTTT. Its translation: CASSNGANTGELFF.

The CDR3 reads CAIEASTSGNTIYF. The CDR3 region has the DNA TGTGCCATCGAGGCCAGCACCTCTGGAAACACCATATATTTT. The V call is TRBV10-3, the J call TRBJ1-3; D is undetermined. Germline loops: CDR1 ENHRY, CDR2 SYGVKD. Trimming left V 8 bases short and J 0 bases short, with 11 bases between. The CDR3 extends over 14 amino acids.

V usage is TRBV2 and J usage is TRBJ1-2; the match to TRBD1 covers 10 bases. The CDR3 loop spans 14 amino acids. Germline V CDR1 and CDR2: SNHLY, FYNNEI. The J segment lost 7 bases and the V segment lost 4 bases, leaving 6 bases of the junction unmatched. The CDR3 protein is CASSGRQGAGGYTF. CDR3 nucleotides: TGTGCCAGCAGTGGGCGACAGGGGGCGGGTGGCTACACCTTC.

The CDR3 region is CASSAGGTSGTREQFF. The DNA for the CDR3 is TGTGCCAGCAGCGCGGGGGGGACTAGCGGGACTCGTGAGCAGTTCTTC. V is TRBV9 and J is TRBJ2-1; 13 nucleotides line up with TRBD2. V lost 3 bases to trimming and J lost 9 bases; unmatched junction nucleotides: 9. This CDR3 comprises 16 residues. CDR1 is SGDLS and CDR2 is YYNGEE in the germline V gene.

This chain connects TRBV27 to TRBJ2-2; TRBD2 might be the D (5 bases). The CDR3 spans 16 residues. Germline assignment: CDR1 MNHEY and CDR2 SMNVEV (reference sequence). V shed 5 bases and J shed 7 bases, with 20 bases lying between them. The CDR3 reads CASSVYRSGSLGELFF. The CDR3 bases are TGTGCCAGCAGTGTCTACAGATCGGGATCTCTCGGGGAGCTGTTTTTT.

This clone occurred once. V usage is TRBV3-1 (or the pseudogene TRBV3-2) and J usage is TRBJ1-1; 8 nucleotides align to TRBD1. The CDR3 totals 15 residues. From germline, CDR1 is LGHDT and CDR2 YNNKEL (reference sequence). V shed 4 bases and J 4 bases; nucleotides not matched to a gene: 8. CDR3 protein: CASSPTRQGSTEAFF. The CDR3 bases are TGTGCCAGCAGCCCAACCAGACAGGGGAGCACTGAAGCTTTCTTT.